Listed below are T cell receptor beta chains from one sample, sequenced in a study of cytomegalovirus exposure and HLA in healthy donors. The protocol was immunoSEQ multiplex PCR, while the TCRdb copy is restricted to in-frame clones and leaves out a portion. The sample yields over 200,000 clones, about 89% seen once. Sequencing input: PBMCs. The receptors shown here come from a woman aged 18-35 years in good health and CMV-seronegative. Each CDR3 is given with its conserved first and last residue. The order of the fields is J gene, V gene, clone size, D gene, CDR3 DNA, CDR3 protein. The D gene is left open where the match is weak. Rows may omit the clone size; those that give it use once, few, many or a size class.

>TRBJ2-7|TRBV4-1|once|-
TGCGCCAGCAGCCAGATAATGGTGGGGGCGAGCTCCTACGAGCAGTACTTC
CASSQIMVGASSYEQYF
>TRBJ2-6|TRBV2|-|-
TGTGCCAGCAGTGATATCTTGACATGGGGGGGCCCTGGGGCCAACGTCCTGACTTTC
CASSDILTWGGPGANVLTF
>TRBJ2-1|TRBV2|-|TRBD2
TGTGCCAGCAGTAGAAGGACTAGCGGGGGGCCTGAGCAGTTCTTC
CASSRRTSGGPEQFF
>TRBJ2-5|TRBV30|-|-
TGTGCCTGGAGTGCGACTGCTAAACAAGAGACCCAGTACTTC
CAWSATAKQETQYF
>TRBJ2-1|TRBV7-2|-|-
TGTGCCAGCAGTCCACTCGGGGGTGAGCAGTTCTTC
CASSPLGGEQFF
>TRBJ1-2|TRBV6-5|-|TRBD1
TGTGCCAGCGGGTCAGGCGGGACAGACCACTATGGCTACACCTTC
CASGSGGTDHYGYTF
>TRBJ2-1|TRBV2|once|-
TGTGCCAGCAGTGACGGGGGACGCAATGAGCAGTTCTTC
CASSDGGRNEQFF
>TRBJ2-3|TRBV29-1|-|TRBD2
TGCAGAGCGGGGAGCCTTCTTGATACGCAGTATTTT
CRAGSLLDTQYF
>TRBJ2-7|TRBV6-5|-|TRBD1
TGTGCCAGCAGCCGGGACAGGGGGGCTTCCTACGAGCAGTACTTC
CASSRDRGASYEQYF
>TRBJ2-3|TRBV5-1|-|TRBD1
TGCGCCAGCAGCTTAGGGGGCGCGGGTAGCACAGATACGCAGTATTTT
CASSLGGAGSTDTQYF
>TRBJ1-2|TRBV2|-|TRBD1
TGTGCCAGCAGCATGGACAGGGTTGGCTACACCTTC
CASSMDRVGYTF